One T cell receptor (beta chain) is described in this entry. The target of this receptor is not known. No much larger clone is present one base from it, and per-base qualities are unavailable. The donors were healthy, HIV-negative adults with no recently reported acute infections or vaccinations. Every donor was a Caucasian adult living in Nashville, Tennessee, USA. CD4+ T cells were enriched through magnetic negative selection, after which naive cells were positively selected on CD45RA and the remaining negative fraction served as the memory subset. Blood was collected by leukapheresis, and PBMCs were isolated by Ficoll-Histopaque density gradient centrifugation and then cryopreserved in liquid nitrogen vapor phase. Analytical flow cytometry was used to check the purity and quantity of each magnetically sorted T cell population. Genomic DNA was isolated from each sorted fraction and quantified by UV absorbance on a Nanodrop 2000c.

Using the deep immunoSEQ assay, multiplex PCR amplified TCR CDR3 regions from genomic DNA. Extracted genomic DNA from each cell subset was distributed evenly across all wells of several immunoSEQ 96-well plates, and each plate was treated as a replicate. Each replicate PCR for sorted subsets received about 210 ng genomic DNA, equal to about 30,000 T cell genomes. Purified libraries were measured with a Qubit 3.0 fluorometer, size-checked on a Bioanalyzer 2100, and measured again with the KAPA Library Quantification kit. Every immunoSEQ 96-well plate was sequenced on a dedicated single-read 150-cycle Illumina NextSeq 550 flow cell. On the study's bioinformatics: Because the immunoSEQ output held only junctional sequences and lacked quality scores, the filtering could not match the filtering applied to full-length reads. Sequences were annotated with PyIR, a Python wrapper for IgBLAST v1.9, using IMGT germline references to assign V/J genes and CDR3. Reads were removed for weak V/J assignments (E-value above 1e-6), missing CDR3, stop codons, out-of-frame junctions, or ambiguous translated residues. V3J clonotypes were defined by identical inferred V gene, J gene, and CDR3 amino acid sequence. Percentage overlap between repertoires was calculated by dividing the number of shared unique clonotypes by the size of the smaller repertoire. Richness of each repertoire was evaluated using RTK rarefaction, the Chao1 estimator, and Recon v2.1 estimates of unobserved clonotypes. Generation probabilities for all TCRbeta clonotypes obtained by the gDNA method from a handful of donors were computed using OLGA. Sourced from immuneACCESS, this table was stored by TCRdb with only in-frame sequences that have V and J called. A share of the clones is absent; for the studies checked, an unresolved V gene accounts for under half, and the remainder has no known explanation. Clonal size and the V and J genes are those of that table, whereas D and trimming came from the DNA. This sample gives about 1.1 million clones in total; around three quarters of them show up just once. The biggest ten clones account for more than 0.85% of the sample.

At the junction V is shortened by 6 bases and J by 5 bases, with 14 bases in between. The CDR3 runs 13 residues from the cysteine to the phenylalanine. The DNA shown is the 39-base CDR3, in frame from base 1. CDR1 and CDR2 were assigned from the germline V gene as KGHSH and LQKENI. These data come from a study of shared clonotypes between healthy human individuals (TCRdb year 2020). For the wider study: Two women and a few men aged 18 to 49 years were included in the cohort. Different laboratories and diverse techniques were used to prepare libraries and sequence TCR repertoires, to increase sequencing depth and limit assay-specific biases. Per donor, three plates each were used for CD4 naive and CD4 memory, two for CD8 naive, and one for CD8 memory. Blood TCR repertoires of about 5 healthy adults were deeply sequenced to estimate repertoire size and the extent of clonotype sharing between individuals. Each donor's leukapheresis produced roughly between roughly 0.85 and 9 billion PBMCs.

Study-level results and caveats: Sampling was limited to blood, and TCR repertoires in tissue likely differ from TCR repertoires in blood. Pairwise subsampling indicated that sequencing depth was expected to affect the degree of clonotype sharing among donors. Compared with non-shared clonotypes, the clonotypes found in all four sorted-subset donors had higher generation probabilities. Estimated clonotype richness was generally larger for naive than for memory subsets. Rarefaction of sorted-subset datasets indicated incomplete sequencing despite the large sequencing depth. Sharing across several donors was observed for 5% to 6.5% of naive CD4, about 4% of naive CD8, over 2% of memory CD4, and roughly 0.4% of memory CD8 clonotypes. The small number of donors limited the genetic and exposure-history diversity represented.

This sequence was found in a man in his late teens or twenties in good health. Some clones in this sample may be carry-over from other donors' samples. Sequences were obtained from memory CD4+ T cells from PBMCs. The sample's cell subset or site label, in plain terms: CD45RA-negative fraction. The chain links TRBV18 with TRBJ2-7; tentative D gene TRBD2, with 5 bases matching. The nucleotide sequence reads TGTGCCAGCTCCCTCGCCCCCGGGGACGAGCAGTACTTC. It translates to CASSLAPGDEQYF. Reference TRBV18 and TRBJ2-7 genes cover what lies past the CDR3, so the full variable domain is NAGVMQNPRHLVRRRGQEARLRCSPMKGHSHVYWYRQLPEEGLKFMVYLQKENIIDESGMPKERFSAEFPKEGPSILRIQQVVRGDSAAYFCASSLAPGDEQYFGPGTRLTVT.